This T cell receptor beta chain emerged from a study of T cells expressing NK-cell markers. Synthesis of TCR beta cDNA relied on 5'RACE template switching carrying UMIs. TCRdb re-called the 5' RACE reads; every CDR3 protein appears as one record, without DNA. In all, the sample yields roughly 420,000 distinct CDR3 sequences. The germline V gene has CDR1 SEHNR and CDR2 FQNEAQ (reference sequence). The CDR3 is 15 residues long. The chain has TRBV7-9 and TRBJ1-2. The sample consisted of blood T cells: a sorted CD56 or NKG2C T cell subset, CD4+ or CD8+ T cells, or bulk PBMC T cells (not recorded which). The TCR comes from a woman aged 18 to 75 in good health. CDR3 in amino acids: CASSLAVDSDVGYTF.